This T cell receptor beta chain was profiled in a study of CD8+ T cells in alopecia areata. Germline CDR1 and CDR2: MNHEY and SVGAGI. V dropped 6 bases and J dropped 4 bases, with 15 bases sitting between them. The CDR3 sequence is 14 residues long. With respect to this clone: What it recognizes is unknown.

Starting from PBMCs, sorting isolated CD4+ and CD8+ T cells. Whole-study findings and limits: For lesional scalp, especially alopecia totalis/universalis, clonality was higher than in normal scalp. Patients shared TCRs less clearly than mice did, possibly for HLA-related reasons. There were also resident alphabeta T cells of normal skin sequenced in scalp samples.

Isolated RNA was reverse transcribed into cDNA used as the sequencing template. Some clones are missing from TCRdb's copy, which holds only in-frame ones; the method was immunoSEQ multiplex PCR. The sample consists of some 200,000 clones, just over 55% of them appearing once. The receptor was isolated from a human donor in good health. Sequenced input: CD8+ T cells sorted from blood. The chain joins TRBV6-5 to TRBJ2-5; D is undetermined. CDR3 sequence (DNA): TGTGCCAGCAGCTCGGTGGGTTCCTCAGAGACCCAGTACTTC. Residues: CASSSVGSSETQYF.